This T cell receptor (beta chain) was observed in a study of blood T cells in healthy people across ages. This CDR3 comprises 14 residues. Trimming left V 1 base short and J 2 bases short, with 11 bases between. Germline V lookup: CDR1 SQVTM, CDR2 ANQGSEA. Then a second PCR, running about 7 to 11 cycles, was carried out with a sample-barcoded 5' primer and a J-beta primer mix. MiXCR was run by TCRdb on the 5' RACE reads, yielding one entry per CDR3 protein. The table records around 400,000 distinct CDR3 sequences, about 55% of them present only once. This rearrangement joins TRBV29-1 to TRBJ2-5; D is possibly TRBD1 (6 bases). This sequence was found in a man aged 55-75 years in good health. The sample taken for sequencing was blood. CDR3 amino acids: CSVEAGEGQETQYF. The CDR3 nucleotides read TGCAGCGTTGAAGCAGGGGAAGGACAAGAGACCCAGTACTTC. The whole variable domain, filled in from reference TRBV29-1 and TRBJ2-5, reads SAVISQKPSRDICQRGTSLTIQCQVDSQVTMMFWYRQQPGQSLTLIATANQGSEATYESGFVIDKFPISRPNLTFSTLTVSNMSPEDSSIYLCSVEAGEGQETQYFGPGTRLLVL.